This T cell receptor (beta chain) is from a study of T cells after yellow fever vaccination. Germline assignment: CDR1 LGHDT and CDR2 YNNKEL (reference sequence). The CDR3 has 14 amino acids. J was trimmed by 2 bases and V by 4 bases; bases with no gene match: 5. This clonotype was seen more than once but under ten times. Its antigen is not identified. TCRdb used MiXCR to reprocess the 5' RACE reads, holding one entry per CDR3 protein. This sample carries about 630,000 distinct CDR3 sequences, approximately 13% of them seen once, and the ten largest clones take about 15%. Study-wide results and caveats: At less than 97% for CD4 and approximately 89% for CD8, most primary-vaccination clones showed up again after the booster. Shared CD4/CD8 clonotypes were a small share, likely from convergent recombination.

Sequences were derived from PBMCs, sampled on the day of the yellow fever booster vaccination. V and J are TRBV3-1 and TRBJ2-7, with 7 bases matching TRBD2. The sequence was obtained from a man younger than 45 who received the YFV17D yellow fever vaccine. The CDR3 region is CASSRFGRTYEQYF. The CDR3 DNA follows: TGTGCCAGCAGCCGATTCGGGAGGACCTACGAGCAGTACTTC.